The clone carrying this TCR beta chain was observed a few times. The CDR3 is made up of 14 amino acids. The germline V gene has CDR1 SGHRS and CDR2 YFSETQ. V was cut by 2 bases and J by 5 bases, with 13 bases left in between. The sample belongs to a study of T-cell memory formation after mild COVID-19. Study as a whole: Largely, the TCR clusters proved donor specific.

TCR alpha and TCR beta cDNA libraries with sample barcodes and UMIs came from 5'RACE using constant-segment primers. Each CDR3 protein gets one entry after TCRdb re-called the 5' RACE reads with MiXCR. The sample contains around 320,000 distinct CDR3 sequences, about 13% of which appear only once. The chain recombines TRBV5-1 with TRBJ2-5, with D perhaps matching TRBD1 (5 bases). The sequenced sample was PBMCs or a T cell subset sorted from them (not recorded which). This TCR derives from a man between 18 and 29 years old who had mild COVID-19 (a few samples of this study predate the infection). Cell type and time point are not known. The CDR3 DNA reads TGCGCCAGCAGCTTAGGGGAATATGGGGAGACCCAGTACTTC. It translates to CASSLGEYGETQYF.